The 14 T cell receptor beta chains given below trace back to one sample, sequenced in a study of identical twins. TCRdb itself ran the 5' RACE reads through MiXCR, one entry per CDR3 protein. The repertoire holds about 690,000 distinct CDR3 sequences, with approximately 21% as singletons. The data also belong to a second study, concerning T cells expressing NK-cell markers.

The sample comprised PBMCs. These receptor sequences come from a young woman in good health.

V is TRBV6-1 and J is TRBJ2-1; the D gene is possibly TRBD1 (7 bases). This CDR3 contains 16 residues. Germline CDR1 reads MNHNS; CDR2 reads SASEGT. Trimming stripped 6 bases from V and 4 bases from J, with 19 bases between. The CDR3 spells CASSRGTVSYYNEQFF. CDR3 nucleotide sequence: TGTGCCAGCAGCCGCGGGACAGTATCATATTACAATGAGCAGTTCTTC.

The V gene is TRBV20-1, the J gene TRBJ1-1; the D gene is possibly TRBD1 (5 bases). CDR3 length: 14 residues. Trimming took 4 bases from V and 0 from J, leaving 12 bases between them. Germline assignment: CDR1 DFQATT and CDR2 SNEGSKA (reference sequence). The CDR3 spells CSAKGTLMNTEAFF. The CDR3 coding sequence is TGCAGTGCTAAGGGGACGCTTATGAACACTGAAGCTTTCTTT.

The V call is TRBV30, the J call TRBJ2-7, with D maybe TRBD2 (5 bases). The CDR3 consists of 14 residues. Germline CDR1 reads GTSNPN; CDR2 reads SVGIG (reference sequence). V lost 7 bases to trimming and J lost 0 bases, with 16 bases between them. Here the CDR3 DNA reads TGTGCCTTCCTCTCGGACTCTAGCTCCTACGAGCAGTACTTC. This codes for CAFLSDSSSYEQYF.

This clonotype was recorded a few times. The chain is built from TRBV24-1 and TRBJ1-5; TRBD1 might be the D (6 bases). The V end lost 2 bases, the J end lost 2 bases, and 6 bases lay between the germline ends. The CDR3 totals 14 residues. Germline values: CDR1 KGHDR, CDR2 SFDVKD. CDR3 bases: TGTGCCACCAGTGATTGGACAGGCAATCAGCCCCAGCATTTT. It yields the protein CATSDWTGNQPQHF.

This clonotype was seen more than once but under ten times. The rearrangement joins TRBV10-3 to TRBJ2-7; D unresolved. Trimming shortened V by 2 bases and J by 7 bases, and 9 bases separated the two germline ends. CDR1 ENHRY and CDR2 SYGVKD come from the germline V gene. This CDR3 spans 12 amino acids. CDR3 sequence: CAISEVDGEQYF. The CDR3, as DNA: TGTGCCATCAGTGAGGTCGATGGGGAGCAGTACTTC.

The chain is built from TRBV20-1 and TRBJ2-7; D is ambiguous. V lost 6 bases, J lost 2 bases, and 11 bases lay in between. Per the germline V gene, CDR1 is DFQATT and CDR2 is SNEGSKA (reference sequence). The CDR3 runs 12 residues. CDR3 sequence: CSAQRSAYEQYF. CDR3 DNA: TGCAGTGCCCAGAGGAGCGCCTACGAGCAGTACTTC.

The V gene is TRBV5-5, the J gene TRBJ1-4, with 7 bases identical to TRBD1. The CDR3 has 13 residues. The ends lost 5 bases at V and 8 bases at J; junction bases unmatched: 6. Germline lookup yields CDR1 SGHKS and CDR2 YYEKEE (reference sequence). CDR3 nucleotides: TGTGCCAGCAGGACAGGGATTGACGAAAAACTGTTTTTT. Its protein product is CASRTGIDEKLFF. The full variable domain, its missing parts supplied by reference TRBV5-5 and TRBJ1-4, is DAGVTQSPTHLIKTRGQQVTLRCSPISGHKSVSWYQQVLGQGPQFIFQYYEKEERGRGNFPDRFSARQFPNYSSELNVNALLLGDSALYLCASRTGIDEKLFFGSGTQLSVL.

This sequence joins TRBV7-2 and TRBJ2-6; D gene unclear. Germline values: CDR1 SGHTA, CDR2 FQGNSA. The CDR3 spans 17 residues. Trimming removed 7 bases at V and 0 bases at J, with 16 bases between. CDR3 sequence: CASNSWVKVSGANVLTF. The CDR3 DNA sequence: TGTGCCAGCAACTCGTGGGTGAAAGTCTCTGGGGCCAACGTCCTGACTTTC.

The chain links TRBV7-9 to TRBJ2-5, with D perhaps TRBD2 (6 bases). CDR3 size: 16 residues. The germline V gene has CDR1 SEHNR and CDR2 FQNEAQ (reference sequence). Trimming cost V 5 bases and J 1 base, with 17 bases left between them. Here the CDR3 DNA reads TGTGCCAGCAGCCGAGTGCGGGGTACACTCCAAGAGACCCAGTACTTC. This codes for CASSRVRGTLQETQYF. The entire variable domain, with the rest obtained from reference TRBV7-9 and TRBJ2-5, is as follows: DTGVSQNPRHKITKRGQNVTFRCDPISEHNRLYWYRQTLGQGPEFLTYFQNEAQLEKSRLLSDRFSAERPKGSFSTLEIQRTEQGDSAMYLCASSRVRGTLQETQYFGPGTRLLVL.

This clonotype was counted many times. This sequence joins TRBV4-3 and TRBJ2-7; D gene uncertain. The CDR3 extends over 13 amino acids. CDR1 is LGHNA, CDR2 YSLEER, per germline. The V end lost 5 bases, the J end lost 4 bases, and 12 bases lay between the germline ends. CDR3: CASSKGPTYEQYF. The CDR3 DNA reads TGCGCCAGCAGCAAAGGACCTACGTACGAGCAGTACTTC.

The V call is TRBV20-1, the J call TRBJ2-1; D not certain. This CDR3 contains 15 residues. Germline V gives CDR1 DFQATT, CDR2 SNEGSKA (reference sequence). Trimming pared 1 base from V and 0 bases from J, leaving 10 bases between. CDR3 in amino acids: CSARAHSHSYNEQFF. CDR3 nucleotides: TGCAGTGCTAGAGCGCACTCCCACTCCTACAATGAGCAGTTCTTC.

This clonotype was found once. The CDR3 coding sequence is TGTGCCAGCAGCCATAGGGACACCGGGGAGCTGTTTTTT. This translates into CASSHRDTGELFF. This chain uses TRBV7-6 with TRBJ2-2; D unclear. The germline V and J ends were trimmed by 5 bases and 3 bases, with 7 bases remaining between them. This CDR3 contains 13 residues. Looked up from germline, CDR1 is SGHVS and CDR2 is FNYEAQ.

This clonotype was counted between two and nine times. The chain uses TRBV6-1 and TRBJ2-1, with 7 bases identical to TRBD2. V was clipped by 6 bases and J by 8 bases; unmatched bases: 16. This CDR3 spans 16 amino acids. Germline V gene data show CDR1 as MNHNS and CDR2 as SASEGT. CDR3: CASSLGLRGGMDEQFF. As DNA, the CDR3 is TGTGCCAGCAGCCTCGGCTTGCGGGGAGGGATGGATGAGCAGTTCTTC.

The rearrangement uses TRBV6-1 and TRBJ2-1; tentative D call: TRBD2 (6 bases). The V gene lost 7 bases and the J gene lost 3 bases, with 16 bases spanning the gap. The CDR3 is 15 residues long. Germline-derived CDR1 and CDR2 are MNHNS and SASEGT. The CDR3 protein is CASTPRDSYYNEQFF. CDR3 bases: TGTGCCAGCACCCCCCGGGACTCCTACTACAATGAGCAGTTCTTC.